This TCR beta chain was retrieved from a study of healthy donors' naive CD4 and CD8 T cells (dated by TCRdb to between 2015 and 2017). For context, the study as a whole: Donors were chosen to span three age groups (20-25, 40-50 and 60-70 years, about 6 each), with mean age about 45 and half female. The TCR alpha libraries followed the same workflow as the beta chain, except for a newly designed primer set that covered all functional IMGT alpha gene variants. To check how TCR variation relates to lineage commitment, the researchers sequenced rearranged TCR alpha and beta chains taken from naive CD4+ and CD8+ T cells. Peripheral blood mononuclear cells were obtained from 15 to 20 unrelated, healthy individuals. The donors were HLA-typed by sequencing at HLA-A, -B, -C, -DRB1, -DQB1 and -DPB1, using the SBTexcellerator protocol, an ABI3130xl analyzer and SBTengine software. Study-wide findings and limitations: Because alpha and beta chains were sequenced in bulk and could not be paired, combined chain effects were not evaluated. In both chains, CD4+ lineage was associated with a positively charged CDR3, and CD8+ lineage was associated with a negatively charged CDR3. Taken together, V genes, J genes and CDR3 charge appeared to account for approximately 13% of the variance in CD4/CD8 propensity, acting in a largely additive way. Bias between naive CD4+ and CD8+ cells was reportedly observed for most V and J gene segments, consistently across donors and independently of HLA genotype. Possible repertoire bias arising from homeostatic proliferation of naive T cells was not directly addressed.

There are 13 amino acids in the CDR3, from cysteine to phenylalanine inclusive. The only DNA kept is the CDR3, 39 bases in frame from the first base. At the junction V is shortened by 3 bases and J by 4 bases, with 9 bases in between. Cells with a CD4+CD8-CD45RO-CD45RA+ profile were isolated by FACS and defined as naive CD4+ T cells, and those with a CD8+CD4-CD45RA+CD27bright profile were defined as naive CD8+ T cells. The antibodies used for sorting targeted CD4 (RPA-T4), CD8 (SK1), CD27 (O323), CD45RA (HI100) and CD45RO (UCHL1). These reads were obtained on a 454 GS FLX Titanium. TCR libraries were built from approximately 540 ng of total RNA with a previously published linear amplification protocol. Sequencing was performed on the Roche/454 Genome Sequencer with Titanium chemistry. The original methods were these. Roughly 83,000 rearranged TCR alpha transcripts were sequenced from a few of the healthy donors. Duplicate transcripts were removed, and unique TCR clonotypes were defined by the CDR3 junction according to IMGT nomenclature. Using logistic regression in R 2.13.0, the researchers modeled CD4 versus CD8 status as a function of V and J genes, with an adjustment for donor effects and a Bonferroni correction for multiple testing. Clones were called with MiXCR by TCRdb after fastp trimmed the public reads at Q25, and only in-frame beta chains were retained. CDR3 protein duplicates are merged, each entry listing the most common genes and DNA. The V and J calls here are based on TCRdb, not the publication. This sample lists about 180,000 distinct CDR3 sequences; under 85% were detected once. The top ten clones comprise 2.3% of the sample.

There are a few counts of this clonotype. Its antigen is currently not known. No quality values exist for individual bases; no much larger clone is one base distant. The chain is made from TRBV12-3 or TRBV12-4 and TRBJ1-2, with no D gene named confidently. This receptor was identified in a pool of human donors in good health; the sample pools cells from several healthy donors. Material: naive CD4+ and CD8+ T cells sorted from blood, pooled from several donors. The cell subset or site label, as the study defines it: FACS-sorted naive CD4+ (CD45RO-CD45RA+) and naive CD8+ (CD45RA+CD27bright) T cells. CDR3 sequence: CASSLTGSYGYTF. The sequenced DNA: TGTGCCAGCAGTTTGACCGGATCCTATGGCTACACCTTC.